The 6 T cell receptor beta chains listed next were all sequenced from one sample in a study of radiotherapy plus CTLA-4 blockade in lung cancer. Profiling relied on immunoSEQ multiplex PCR, and the TCRdb table lists in-frame clones only, not all of them. In the table there are approximately 98,000 clones, around 86% of which are singletons. Sample: peripheral blood, taken from a patient treated with radiotherapy plus ipilimumab. The receptors shown here come from a human donor with non-small cell lung cancer who had a partial response to radiotherapy plus ipilimumab.

This chain uses TRBV9 with TRBJ1-2, with a weak D call TRBD1 (6 bases). The CDR3 has 13 residues. Germline CDR1 reads SGDLS; CDR2 reads YYNGEE. V was trimmed by 4 bases and J by 2 bases, leaving 9 bases between them. CDR3 amino acids: CASSPDRNYGYTF. CDR3 sequence (DNA): TGTGCCAGCAGCCCAGACAGGAACTATGGCTACACCTTC.

This chain joins TRBV28 and TRBJ2-2; D gene unclear. Germline assignment: CDR1 MDHEN and CDR2 SYDVKM. Trimming took 4 bases from V and 7 from J, leaving 16 bases between them. CDR3 length: 15 amino acids. As DNA, the CDR3 is TGTGCCAGCAGTTCCCTGGCGGCCCTCTACGGGGAGCTGTTTTTT. It yields the protein CASSSLAALYGELFF.

This clone was seen only once. The chain employs TRBV6-1 and TRBJ2-7, with 9 bases lining up with TRBD1. V was clipped by 6 bases and J by 6 bases; unmatched bases: 3. Germline CDR1 and CDR2: MNHNS and SASEGT. The CDR3 is 12 amino acids. This CDR3 reads CASRGTGLEQYF. DNA of the CDR3: TGTGCCAGCAGGGGGACAGGGCTCGAGCAGTACTTC.

This clone occurred a few times. The CDR3 is CASSSTIGQGSHNEQFF. In DNA, the CDR3 is TGTGCCAGCAGTTCCACAATAGGACAGGGTAGCCACAATGAGCAGTTCTTC. The J gene is TRBJ2-1, the V gene TRBV28, with TRBD1 matching 8 bases. CDR3 length: 17 residues. J lost 5 bases, V lost 4 bases, and 13 bases had no gene match. CDR1 MDHEN and CDR2 SYDVKM come from the germline V gene. Supplemented by reference TRBV28 and TRBJ2-1, the full variable domain reads DVKVTQSSRYLVKRTGEKVFLECVQDMDHENMFWYRQDPGLGLRLIYFSYDVKMKEKGDIPEGYSVSREKKERFSLILESASTNQTSMYLCASSSTIGQGSHNEQFFGPGTRLTVL.

The J gene is TRBJ2-1, the V gene TRBV11-2, with TRBD2 identical over 8 bases. After removal of 3 bases from V and 6 bases from J, the junction contained 7 bases not matched to a gene. The CDR3 runs 15 residues. Germline-derived CDR1 and CDR2 are SGHAT and FQNNGV. CDR3 amino acids: CASSLSGSPFNEQFF. The CDR3, as DNA: TGTGCCAGCAGCTTGAGCGGGAGCCCTTTCAATGAGCAGTTCTTC.

This clone was observed once. This rearrangement joins TRBV4-1 to TRBJ2-7; D unresolved. V was clipped by 3 bases and J by 7 bases, with 16 bases between them. Germline values: CDR1 MGHRA, CDR2 YSYEKL. The CDR3 is 14 residues long. Here the CDR3 reads CASSHNPALEEQYF. The DNA for the CDR3 is TGCGCCAGCAGCCACAATCCTGCCCTAGAAGAGCAGTACTTC.